The T cell receptor beta chain under discussion was sequenced for a study of T cell repertoires in cytomegalovirus infection. Study context: It can be stated that public TCR beta signatures indicated CMV infection as well as a matching HLA type.

Points on this clonotype: Its antigen is not identified. It is likely a read error, because the conserved phenylalanine at the end of the CDR3 is missing.

Each CDR3 protein is one row after TCRdb ran MiXCR on the reads. In the table there are about 900,000 distinct CDR3 sequences, under 40% of which are singletons. The clonotype comes from a human donor in good health (CMV status not recorded). Some clones in this sample may be carry-over from other donors' samples. The material sequenced was cultured CD8+ T cells from PBMCs, taken from culture after CMV antigen stimulation.

The CDR3 region is CASNPGTSGGAEYNEQFS. In nucleotides, the CDR3 is TGTGCCAGCAATCCCGGGACTAGCGGGGGGGCCGAGTACAATGAGCAGTTCTCC. The V call is TRBV12-3 or TRBV12-4, the J call TRBJ2-1; the match to TRBD2 covers 16 bases. V was clipped by 7 bases and J by 4 bases; unmatched bases: 10. This CDR3 contains 18 residues.